Presented here are 17 T cell receptor beta chains from one specimen sequenced in a study of blood T cell repertoires in COVID-19. The table came from immunoSEQ multiplex PCR; TCRdb's copy has only in-frame clones and leaves some out. Among approximately 92,000 clones, around four fifths were seen once, and the ten largest hold roughly 3.2%. Sequenced input: peripheral blood. Every receptor here comes from a middle-aged man with acute or convalescent COVID-19.

The rearrangement joins TRBV3-1 (or the pseudogene TRBV3-2) to TRBJ1-1, with 9 nucleotides matching TRBD1. The CDR3 sequence is 14 residues long. With V trimmed by 4 bases and J by 5 bases, 5 bases remained unmatched. Per germline, CDR1 LGHDT and CDR2 YNNKEL (reference sequence). CDR3 amino acids: CASSPTGGWTEAFF. In DNA form, the CDR3 reads TGTGCCAGCAGCCCGACAGGGGGTTGGACTGAAGCTTTCTTT.

This clone was detected only once. This chain connects TRBV7-3 to TRBJ2-1; 7 positions match TRBD1. There are 18 residues in the CDR3. J gave up 5 bases and V 0 bases, and 13 bases lay outside the gene matches. Germline values: CDR1 SGHTA, CDR2 FQGTGA. As DNA, the CDR3 is TGTGCCAGCAGCTTAACCCGGGGAGCCGAGAGGGGGCACAATGAGCAGTTCTTC. Its translation: CASSLTRGAERGHNEQFF.

The CDR3 here is CASSKSTGGTEAFF. The DNA for the CDR3 is TGTGCCAGCAGTAAATCAACAGGGGGCACTGAAGCTTTCTTT. The chain is built from TRBV6-5 and TRBJ1-1; TRBD1 aligns across 8 bases. The CDR3 contains 14 residues. J was trimmed by 4 bases and V by 5 bases; bases with no gene match: 6. CDR1 and CDR2 (germline): MNHEY, SVGAGI.

This clone showed up just once. V and J are TRBV28 and TRBJ2-7; 7 positions match TRBD1. The CDR3 spans 13 residues. Germline assignment: CDR1 MDHEN and CDR2 SYDVKM. Germline trimming cut 7 bases from V and 2 bases from J; bases unmatched to any gene: 5. The CDR3 DNA reads as TGTGCCAGCACTCTTGGACAGGCCTACGAGCAGTACTTC. Translating gives CASTLGQAYEQYF.

CDR3 sequence reads: CASRGRHSGGTSKNIQYF. In DNA, the CDR3 is TGTGCCAGCCGGGGACGGCATAGCGGGGGGACCTCCAAAAACATTCAGTACTTC. The chain employs TRBV28 and TRBJ2-4; 10 nucleotides match TRBD2. The CDR3 totals 18 residues. Germline lookup yields CDR1 MDHEN and CDR2 SYDVKM. V lost 8 bases and J lost 2; bases outside the gene matches: 15.

This sequence joins TRBV5-1 and TRBJ2-1; 8 positions agree with TRBD1. Trimming took 4 bases from V and 0 from J; bases not matched to a gene: 3. CDR3 length: 15 amino acids. CDR1 is SGHRS, CDR2 YFSETQ, per germline. The CDR3 loop is CASSITGGSYNEQFF. The CDR3 DNA sequence: TGCGCCAGCAGCATAACAGGGGGCTCCTACAATGAGCAGTTCTTC.

This clone was detected a few times. The chain links TRBV12-3 or TRBV12-4 to TRBJ1-2, with D possibly TRBD1 on 5 matching bases. The CDR3 covers 11 residues. Trimming left V 5 bases short and J 5 bases short, with 6 bases between. The CDR3 coding sequence is TGTGCCAGCAGTAGACAGTATGGCTACACCTTC. Its protein product is CASSRQYGYTF.

V gene TRBV6-1 combines with J gene TRBJ2-1, with 8 bases that match TRBD1. Looked up from germline, CDR1 is MNHNS and CDR2 is SASEGT. CDR3 length equals 15 residues. Trimming removed 3 bases from V and 1 base from J; junction bases left unmatched: 2. Here the CDR3 reads CASSDRTGSYNEQFF. Written as DNA, the CDR3 is TGTGCCAGCAGTGACCGGACAGGGTCCTACAATGAGCAGTTCTTC.

The chain recombines TRBV19 with TRBJ2-7; 7 positions agree with TRBD1. This CDR3 is 17 amino acids long. Trimming cost V 3 bases and J 1 base; bases outside gene matches: 12. The V gene's germline CDR1 is LNHDA and CDR2 SQIVND (reference sequence). The CDR3 sequence: CASSIAHTGVSSYEQYF. In DNA form, the CDR3 reads TGTGCCAGTAGTATTGCCCATACAGGGGTATCATCCTACGAGCAGTACTTC.

The chain is built from TRBV7-8 and TRBJ2-5, with 9 bases aligning to TRBD1. This CDR3 has 15 residues. The germline V gene has CDR1 SGHVS and CDR2 FQNEAQ. With 3 bases clipped from V and 2 bases from J, the junction kept 4 bases outside the gene matches. The DNA for the CDR3 is TGTGCCAGCAGCTTGGACAGGGGTACGCAAGAGACCCAGTACTTC. It specifies CASSLDRGTQETQYF.

This chain joins TRBV20-1 and TRBJ2-1, with a possible D match to TRBD2 (6 bases). Deletions cut 1 base from V and 12 bases from J, with 10 bases between. Germline V gives CDR1 DFQATT, CDR2 SNEGSKA (reference sequence). The CDR3 loop spans 11 amino acids. For the CDR3, the DNA is TGCAGTGCTAGAGTACGGGAGTGGCAGTTCTTC. Its protein is CSARVREWQFF.

In nucleotides, the CDR3 is TGTGCCAGCAGTTACAGCCTACAGGGGGGTTGGGAGACCCAGTACTTC. Protein: CASSYSLQGGWETQYF. The chain combines TRBV6-6 with TRBJ2-5; 8 bases map to TRBD1. The CDR3 is 16 residues long. The V gene end was trimmed by 2 bases and the J gene end by 5 bases; junction bases not matched to a gene: 10. Germline V gives CDR1 MNHNY, CDR2 SVGAGI (reference sequence).

This clone was recorded only once. The CDR3: CASSSYNEQFF. The CDR3 region has the DNA TGCGCCAGCAGCTCGTACAATGAGCAGTTCTTC. This chain connects TRBV5-1 to TRBJ2-1; no definite D call. CDR3 size: 11 residues. Germline V CDR1 and CDR2: SGHRS, YFSETQ. Deletions cut 3 bases from V and 4 bases from J, with 2 bases between.

The chain combines TRBV30 with TRBJ2-3, with D tentatively TRBD2 (5 bases). Germline CDR1 is GTSNPN and CDR2 is SVGIG (reference sequence). This CDR3 has 14 residues. V lost 3 bases to trimming and J lost 0 bases, with 10 bases between them. This CDR3 is CAWSRTVSTDTQYF. The CDR3 nucleotides are TGTGCCTGGAGCCGGACTGTCAGCACAGATACGCAGTATTTT. The entire variable domain, with the rest obtained from reference TRBV30 and TRBJ2-3, is as follows: SQTIHQWPATLVQPVGSPLSLECTVEGTSNPNLYWYRQAAGRGLQLLFYSVGIGQISSEVPQNLSASRPQDRQFILSSKKLLLSDSGFYLCAWSRTVSTDTQYFGPGTRLTVL.

In its sample, this clone was seen once. The chain recombines TRBV7-9 with TRBJ1-4, with a weak D call TRBD1 (5 bases). V gave up 5 bases and J gave up 4 bases, with 11 bases separating them. Germline V gene data show CDR1 as SEHNR and CDR2 as FQNEAQ (reference sequence). This CDR3 comprises 14 residues. CDR3 sequence (DNA): TGTGCCAGCAGCGAAGGACACGTTAATGAAAAACTGTTTTTT. Protein: CASSEGHVNEKLFF.

This rearrangement joins TRBV6-5 to TRBJ1-6; D is ambiguous. The CDR3 length is 15 residues. With 2 bases removed from V and 6 bases from J, the gap between germline ends came to 11 bases. Germline V CDR1 and CDR2: MNHEY, SVGAGI. Here the CDR3 DNA reads TGTGCCAGCAGTTACAAATCGGGTCGTAATTCACCCCTCCACTTT. This sequence encodes CASSYKSGRNSPLHF.

This clone was observed a single time. The chain's CDR3 is CASSYTGGRETQYF. The CDR3 DNA is TGTGCCAGCAGTTATACAGGGGGAAGAGAGACCCAGTACTTC. The chain uses TRBV6-2 or TRBV6-3 and TRBJ2-5; the match to TRBD1 covers 8 bases. The CDR3 extends over 14 amino acids. V lost 3 bases and J lost 4; bases outside the gene matches: 4. Germline lookup yields CDR1 MNHEY and CDR2 SVGEGT.